One and the same sample provided the 15 T cell receptor beta chains below, sequenced in a study of blood T cell repertoires in COVID-19. Measured with immunoSEQ multiplex PCR; TCRdb has only the in-frame clones, and not every one. This sample has under 100,000 clones, with 85% to 90% found just once. The source material was peripheral blood. Receptors were obtained from a man between 50 and 59 years old with active COVID-19.

The V call is TRBV18, the J call TRBJ1-2; no clear D. Germline CDR1 KGHSH, CDR2 LQKENI. The CDR3 runs 16 residues. Trimming took 2 bases from V and 4 from J, leaving 17 bases between them. CDR3 protein: CASSPELSTLGYGYTF. The CDR3 coding sequence is TGTGCCAGCTCACCAGAATTAAGTACCCTCGGCTATGGCTACACCTTC.

The CDR3 region has the DNA TGTGCCAGCAGCCAAGATCCGCGCCGAAGGACAGGGGTATATGGCTACACCTTC. The encoded protein is CASSQDPRRRTGVYGYTF. The chain has TRBV3-1 (or the pseudogene TRBV3-2) and TRBJ1-2; 9 bases are shared with TRBD1. Germline CDR1 and CDR2: LGHDT and YNNKEL (reference sequence). Losses at the gene ends were 0 bases for V and 5 bases for J; bases not matched to a gene: 13. The CDR3 covers 18 residues.

The chain links TRBV5-4 to TRBJ2-3; D may be TRBD1 (5 bases). V dropped 0 bases and J dropped 6 bases, with 17 bases sitting between them. The germline CDR1 and CDR2 sequences are SGHNT and YYREEE (reference sequence). CDR3 size: 16 residues. CDR3 DNA: TGTGCCAGCAGCTTGGAGCTAGTGGGGCAAGGGGATACGCAGTATTTT. Translating gives CASSLELVGQGDTQYF. Based on the CDR3 plus reference TRBV5-4 and TRBJ2-3, the full variable domain is ETGVTQSPTHLIKTRGQQVTLRCSSQSGHNTVSWYQQALGQGPQFIFQYYREEENGRGNFPPRFSGLQFPNYSSELNVNALELDDSALYLCASSLELVGQGDTQYFGPGTRLTVL.

V is TRBV19 and J is TRBJ2-7; 11 nucleotides agree with TRBD1. This CDR3 has 15 residues. Germline V lookup: CDR1 LNHDA, CDR2 SQIVND (reference sequence). V lost 3 bases, J lost 4 bases, and 5 bases stayed unmatched. The DNA for the CDR3 is TGTGCCAGTAGTATCGGACAGGGGGCGCGGTACGAGCAGTACTTC. Translating gives CASSIGQGARYEQYF.

The gene calls are TRBV5-4 and TRBJ2-7; 12 bases agree with TRBD2. CDR3 length equals 14 residues. CDR1 SGHNT and CDR2 YYREEE come from the germline V gene (reference sequence). V was clipped by 4 bases and J by 5 bases; unmatched bases: 4. The CDR3 DNA is TGTGCCAGCAGCCGGACTAGCGGGACCCACGAGCAGTACTTC. As protein: CASSRTSGTHEQYF.

The gene calls are TRBV29-1 and TRBJ1-2; D not resolved. Germline V gene sequence: CDR1 SQVTM, CDR2 ANQGSEA. V lost 5 bases to trimming and J lost 7 bases, with 14 bases between them. The CDR3 totals 12 residues. CDR3 sequence (DNA): TGCAGCGTTTTAATTCCCGTTGTTGGCTACACCTTC. Its protein product is CSVLIPVVGYTF.

This chain joins TRBV6-2 or TRBV6-3 and TRBJ2-2; TRBD1 is a possible D gene (6 bases). V was shortened by 0 bases and J by 6 bases, with 14 bases between the two germline ends. From germline, CDR1 is MNHEY and CDR2 SVGEGT. The CDR3 sequence is 16 residues long. CDR3 sequence reads: CASSYSASGVSGELFF. For the CDR3, the DNA is TGTGCCAGCAGTTACTCGGCGTCAGGGGTGTCCGGGGAGCTGTTTTTT.

This clone was counted a single time. The V gene is TRBV7-3, the J gene TRBJ2-7; 10 bases line up with TRBD1. The CDR3 length is 13 residues. CDR1 SGHTA and CDR2 FQGTGA come from the germline V gene. V was pared by 4 bases and J by 6 bases, with 3 bases of the junction left unmatched. Here the CDR3 reads CASSYGQGGEQYF. In nucleotides, the CDR3 is TGTGCCAGCAGCTACGGACAGGGGGGCGAGCAGTACTTC.

V usage is TRBV6-1 and J usage is TRBJ2-7, with 7 positions matching TRBD2. The CDR3 spans 16 residues. V lost 3 bases to trimming and J lost 3 bases; unmatched junction nucleotides: 11. Germline V gives CDR1 MNHNS, CDR2 SASEGT. The CDR3 nucleotides are TGTGCCAGCAGTGACACCCGGGGACTAACGCTCTACGAGCAGTACTTC. This translates into CASSDTRGLTLYEQYF.

The V call is TRBV24-1, the J call TRBJ2-1; 13 bases fit TRBD2. Germline-derived CDR1 and CDR2 are KGHDR and SFDVKD. This CDR3 contains 19 residues. J lost 4 bases, V lost 3 bases, and 11 bases had no gene match. CDR3 in DNA: TGTGCCACCAGTGATCCCAGTCGGACTAGCGGGAGAGGGTACAATGAGCAGTTCTTC. It yields the protein CATSDPSRTSGRGYNEQFF.

This chain links TRBV24-1 with TRBJ1-1, with 8 nucleotides matching TRBD1. CDR1 is KGHDR and CDR2 is SFDVKD in the germline V gene. The CDR3 sequence is 13 residues long. Losses at the gene ends were 6 bases for V and 6 bases for J; bases not matched to a gene: 5. CDR3 DNA sequence: TGTGCCACCAGTCCTCAGGGGGCCGCTGAAGCTTTCTTT. It codes for CATSPQGAAEAFF.

In this sample, this clone turned up once. V usage is TRBV5-6 and J usage is TRBJ2-1; D perhaps matches TRBD2 (6 bases). Germline lookup yields CDR1 SGHDT and CDR2 YYEEEE. Trimming pared 4 bases from V and 8 bases from J, leaving 22 bases between. The CDR3 is 16 amino acids. This CDR3 is CASSPSAQKYLDEQFF. The DNA of the CDR3 is TGTGCCAGCAGCCCTAGCGCGCAGAAGTATCTGGATGAGCAGTTCTTC.

CDR3 region: CASSPLKGVNIQYF. In DNA, the CDR3 is TGTGCCAGCAGCCCGCTCAAGGGGGTAAACATTCAGTACTTC. This rearrangement joins TRBV7-8 to TRBJ2-4; possible D gene TRBD1, 6 bases. Deletions cut 5 bases from V and 6 bases from J, with 14 bases between. The CDR3 extends over 14 amino acids. The germline gives CDR1 SGHVS, CDR2 FQNEAQ. The full variable domain, rest sourced from reference TRBV7-8 and TRBJ2-4, is GAGVSQSPRYKVAKRGQDVALRCDPISGHVSLFWYQQALGQGPEFLTYFQNEAQLDKSGLPSDRFFAERPEGSVSTLKIQRTQQEDSAVYLCASSPLKGVNIQYFGAGTRLSVL.

A few counts support this clone. The chain carries TRBV19 and TRBJ1-2; 7 bases are shared with TRBD1. The CDR3 sequence is 12 residues long. V shed 3 bases and J 6 bases; nucleotides not matched to a gene: 1. Germline CDR1 reads LNHDA; CDR2 reads SQIVND (reference sequence). Here the CDR3 DNA reads TGTGCCAGTAGTATTCAGGGGGATGGCTACACCTTC. Protein sequence: CASSIQGDGYTF. Filled out from reference TRBV19 and TRBJ1-2, the complete variable domain reads DGGITQSPKYLFRKEGQNVTLSCEQNLNHDAMYWYRQDPGQGLRLIYYSQIVNDFQKGDIAEGYSVSREKKESFPLTVTSAQKNPTAFYLCASSIQGDGYTFGSGTRLTVV.

Written as DNA, the CDR3 is TGTGCCAGCAGCGTACAGGGAGGGGAACAGTTCTTC. This gives the protein CASSVQGGEQFF. The chain uses TRBV9 and TRBJ2-1; the match to TRBD2 covers 7 bases. CDR3 length: 12 amino acids. The V gene's germline CDR1 is SGDLS and CDR2 YYNGEE. V was clipped by 1 base and J by 13 bases; unmatched bases: 5.